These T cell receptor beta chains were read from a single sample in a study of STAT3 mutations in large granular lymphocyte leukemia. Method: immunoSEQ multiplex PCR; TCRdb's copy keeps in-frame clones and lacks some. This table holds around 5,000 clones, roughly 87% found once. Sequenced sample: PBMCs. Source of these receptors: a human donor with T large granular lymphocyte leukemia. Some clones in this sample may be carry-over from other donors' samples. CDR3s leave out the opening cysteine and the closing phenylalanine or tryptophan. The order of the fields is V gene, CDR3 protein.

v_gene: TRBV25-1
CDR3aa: ASSAGRLGGETQY

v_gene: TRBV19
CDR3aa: ASSIPLGAEQY

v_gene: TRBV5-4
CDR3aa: ASSLGDRSEQY

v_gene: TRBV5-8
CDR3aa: ASSFGGNSYNEQF

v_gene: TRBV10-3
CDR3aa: AIRGDRPNTEAF

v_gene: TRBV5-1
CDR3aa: ASSWGGQSYGYT

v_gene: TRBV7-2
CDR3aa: ASSHTGGRYEQY

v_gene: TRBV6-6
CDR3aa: ASRLGQAHYGYT

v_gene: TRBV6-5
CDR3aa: ASSYSADTEAF

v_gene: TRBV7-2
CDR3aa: ASSLAGGRSREQY

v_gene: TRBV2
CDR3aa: ASVKLAGDADTQY

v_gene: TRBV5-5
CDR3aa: ASSSVGRPETQY

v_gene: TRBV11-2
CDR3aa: ASSSDRFWGYT

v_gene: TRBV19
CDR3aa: ASSKGQGGGYGYT

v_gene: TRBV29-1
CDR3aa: SVVELQETQY

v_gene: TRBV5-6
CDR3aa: ASSSWDNEQF

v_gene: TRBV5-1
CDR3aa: ASSLWGLNTEAF

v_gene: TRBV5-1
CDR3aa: ASSLVMADTQY

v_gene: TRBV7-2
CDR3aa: ASRLDRGPGNTIY

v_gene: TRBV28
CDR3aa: ASSFRALRSNQPQH

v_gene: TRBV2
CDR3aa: ASRGGDRGNQPQH

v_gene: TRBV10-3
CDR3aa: AIRRDSSYNEQF

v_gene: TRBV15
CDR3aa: ATSREGRLSSPLH

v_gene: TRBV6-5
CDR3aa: ASSYSHRDEAF

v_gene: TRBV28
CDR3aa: ASRRGFTGNTIY

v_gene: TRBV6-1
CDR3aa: ASDGGDSSYEQY

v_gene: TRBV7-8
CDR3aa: ASSLRQGDQPQH

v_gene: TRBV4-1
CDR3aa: ASSQEVQGLNTEAF

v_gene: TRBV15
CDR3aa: ATSRGGNNQPQH

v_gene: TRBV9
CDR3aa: ASSVRSSNTGELF

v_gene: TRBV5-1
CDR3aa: ASRGTGMNTEAF

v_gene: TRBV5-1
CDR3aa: ASSLRPLEANYGYT

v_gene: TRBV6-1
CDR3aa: ASNSLLSSPLH

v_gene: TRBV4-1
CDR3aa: ASSQTSGNPYEQY

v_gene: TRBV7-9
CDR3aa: ASSLTGFRLDTQY

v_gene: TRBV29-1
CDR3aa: SARGPRNTEAF

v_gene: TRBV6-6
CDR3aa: ASSYSTQGNTEAF